This TCR beta chain appears in the sequencing data of a study of PD-1 blockade in classical Hodgkin lymphoma (dated by TCRdb to about 2020). Study-wide context: Nivolumab dosing was 3 mg/kg intravenously every 2 weeks, continuing until either disease progression or unacceptable toxicity. The study used CyTOF and TCR beta sequencing to define a peripheral blood immune signature of response to PD-1 blockade in classical Hodgkin lymphoma. What the study reported, not specific to this receptor: Patients starting nivolumab less than 1 year after ASCT had lower diversity and were excluded from later analyses to avoid confounding by immune reconstitution. Newly diagnosed patients were reported to have lower baseline TCR diversity than healthy donors, and relapsed/refractory patients were reported to have lower baseline TCR diversity still. Only a single clinical trial cohort was studied, and what caused the repertoire differences, possibly disease activity or prior therapy, remained undefined. CD4+ but not CD8+ TCR diversity rose significantly by C4D1 (p=0.0027 vs p=0.16), most apparent in complete responders (p=0.02). Trial patients achieving complete response had baseline diversity similar to newly diagnosed patients, whereas partial responders and progressors had significantly lower diversity.

Genomic DNA was extracted with the Qiagen DNeasy kit from unsorted PBMCs and from negatively selected CD4+ and CD8+ fractions. Using primers that anneal to V and J segments, immunoSEQ multiplex PCR amplified the TCR beta CDR3 regions. A synthetic immune receptor repertoire was used to minimize amplification bias, and any residual bias was removed computationally once sequencing was done. From the authors' description of their analysis: Repertoire diversity was quantified as the Shannon entropy index using custom Python scripts. Unsorted, CD4+ and CD8+ repertoires were analyzed separately, except in combined analyses where CD4+ and CD8+ sequences were merged in silico. A clone counted as expanded when the clone's frequency after treatment rose at least 2-fold relative to C1D1, and clones undetected at baseline were given a pseudocount of 0.5. Singleton clones were defined as clones with 0 or 1 copy at C1D1, and non-singleton clones were defined as clones with 2 or more copies. Clones expanded in unsorted samples were assigned a CD4+, CD8+ or unknown annotation through matching of protein sequences in sorted samples from the same patient. Wilcoxon tests on paired samples were used to test diversity changes from C1D1 to C4D1. Not all clones reach the TCRdb copy of this immuneACCESS table, which keeps in-frame sequences only. Checked studies attribute under half of the gap to unresolved V genes and leave the rest unexplained. V, J and clone size are taken as reported in that table, and D and trimming were inferred from the DNA itself. For this sample the table gives approximately 9,600 clones, of which about 80% were detected only once. Together, the top ten hold less than 5% of the sample.

The time point label for this specimen denotes: cycle 1 day 1 (C1D1), immediately before nivolumab initiation. Every trial patient had relapsed after autologous stem cell transplantation, and cohorts A, B and C differed in prior brentuximab vedotin exposure. A Miltenyi CD4+ T cell isolation kit was used for magnetic negative selection to purify CD4+ T cells from thawed PBMCs. The trial cohort comprised 56 patients with relapsed/refractory classical Hodgkin lymphoma whose best overall responses were complete response, partial response or progressive disease. Single-agent nivolumab was administered to trial patients in the multi-cohort phase II CheckMate 205 trial. An independent review committee assessed best overall response using the 2007 International Working Group response criteria. Trial PBMCs were collected just before the start of nivolumab (C1D1) and during therapy at cycle 2 day 1 and cycle 4 day 1. After peripheral blood was drawn into 8 mL Vacutainer Cell Preparation Tubes, PBMCs were isolated by centrifugation and then cryopreserved. Purified CD4+ and CD8+ fractions were prepared only for cases in which an additional PBMC sample was available. On LS columns in a quadroMACS separator, the magnetically labelled cells were depleted, and the flow-through was collected as the purified fraction.

V is pared back by 7 bases and J by 5 bases, with 15 bases lying between the germline termini. The CDR3 spans 13 residues, from the cysteine through the phenylalanine. The retained sequence is limited to the CDR3, 39 bases, with the frame set at the first base. CDR1 and CDR2 (MDHEN, SYDVKM) derive from the germline V gene. Comments on this clone: Its antigen is not yet known. Base qualities are not provided; no much larger clone lies one nucleotide away.

This receptor was taken from a human donor with classical Hodgkin lymphoma. The input for sequencing was CD4+ T cells from blood, taken at baseline. The chain is encoded by TRBV28 joined to TRBJ2-7, with TRBD2 as a weak D call on 5 bases. The DNA sequence is given as TGTGCCAGCAACCGGGGAGCAGGCAACGAGCAGTACTTC. Its translation is CASNRGAGNEQYF.